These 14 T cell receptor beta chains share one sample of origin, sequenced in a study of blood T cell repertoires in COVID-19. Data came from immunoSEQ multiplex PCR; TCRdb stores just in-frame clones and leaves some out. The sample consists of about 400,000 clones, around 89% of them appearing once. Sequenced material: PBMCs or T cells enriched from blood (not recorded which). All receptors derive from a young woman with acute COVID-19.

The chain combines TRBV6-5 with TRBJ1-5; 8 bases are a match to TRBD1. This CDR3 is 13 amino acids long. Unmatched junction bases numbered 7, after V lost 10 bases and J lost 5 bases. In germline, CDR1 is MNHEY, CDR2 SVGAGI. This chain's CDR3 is CANPGQADQPQHF. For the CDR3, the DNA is TGTGCCAACCCGGGACAGGCAGATCAGCCCCAGCATTTT.

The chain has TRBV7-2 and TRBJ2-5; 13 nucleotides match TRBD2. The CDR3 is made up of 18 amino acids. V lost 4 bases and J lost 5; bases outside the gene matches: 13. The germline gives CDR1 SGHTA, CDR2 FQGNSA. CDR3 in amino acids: CASSSATTSGGAYETQYF. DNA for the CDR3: TGTGCCAGCAGCTCCGCCACAACTAGCGGGGGGGCCTACGAGACCCAGTACTTC.

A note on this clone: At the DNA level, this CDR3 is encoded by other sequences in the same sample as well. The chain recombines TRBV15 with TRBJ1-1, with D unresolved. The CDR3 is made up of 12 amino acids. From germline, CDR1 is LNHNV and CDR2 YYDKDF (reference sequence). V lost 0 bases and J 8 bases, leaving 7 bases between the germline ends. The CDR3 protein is CATSRDAGEAFF. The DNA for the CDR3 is TGTGCCACCAGCAGAGATGCGGGGGAAGCTTTCTTT.

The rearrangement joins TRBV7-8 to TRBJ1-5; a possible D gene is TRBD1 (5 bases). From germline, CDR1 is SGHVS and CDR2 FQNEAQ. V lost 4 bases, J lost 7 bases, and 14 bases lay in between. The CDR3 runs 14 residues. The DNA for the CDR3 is TGTGCCAGCAGCTCCGCTGGGGCCGGGCAGCCCCAGCATTTT. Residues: CASSSAGAGQPQHF.

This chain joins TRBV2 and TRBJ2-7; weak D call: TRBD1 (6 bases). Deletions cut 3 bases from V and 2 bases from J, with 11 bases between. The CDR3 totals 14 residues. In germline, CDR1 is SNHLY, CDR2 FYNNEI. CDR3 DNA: TGTGCCAGCAGTGAGCCGGACAGAGCCTACGAGCAGTACTTC. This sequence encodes CASSEPDRAYEQYF.

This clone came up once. Here the CDR3 reads CASSNRGNGNTIYF. The CDR3 DNA reads TGTGCCAGCAGTAACAGGGGTAATGGTAACACCATATATTTT. This sequence joins TRBV2 and TRBJ1-3; the match to TRBD1 covers 7 bases. The V gene's germline CDR1 is SNHLY and CDR2 FYNNEI. The CDR3 spans 14 residues. V shed 5 bases, J shed 7 bases, and the junction held 8 bases outside the gene matches.

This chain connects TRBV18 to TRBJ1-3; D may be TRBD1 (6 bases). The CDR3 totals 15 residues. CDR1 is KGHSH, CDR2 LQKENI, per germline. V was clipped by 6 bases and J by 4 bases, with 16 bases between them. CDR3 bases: TGTGCCAGCTCCCAAACAGGGCTATCCGGAAACACCATATATTTT. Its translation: CASSQTGLSGNTIYF.

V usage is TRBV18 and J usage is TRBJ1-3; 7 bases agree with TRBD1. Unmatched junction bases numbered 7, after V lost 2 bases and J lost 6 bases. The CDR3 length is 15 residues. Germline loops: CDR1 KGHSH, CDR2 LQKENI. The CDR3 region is CASSPYRTGENTIYF. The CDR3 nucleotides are TGTGCCAGCTCACCATATAGGACAGGCGAAAACACCATATATTTT. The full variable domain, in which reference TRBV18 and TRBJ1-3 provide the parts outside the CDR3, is NAGVMQNPRHLVRRRGQEARLRCSPMKGHSHVYWYRQLPEEGLKFMVYLQKENIIDESGMPKERFSAEFPKEGPSILRIQQVVRGDSAAYFCASSPYRTGENTIYFGEGSWLTVV.

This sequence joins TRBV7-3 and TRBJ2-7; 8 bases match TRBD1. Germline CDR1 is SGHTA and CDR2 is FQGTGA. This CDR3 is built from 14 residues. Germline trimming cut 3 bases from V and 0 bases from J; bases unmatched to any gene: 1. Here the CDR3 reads CASSLDRDSYEQYF. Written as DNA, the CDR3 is TGTGCCAGCAGCTTGGACAGGGACTCCTACGAGCAGTACTTC.

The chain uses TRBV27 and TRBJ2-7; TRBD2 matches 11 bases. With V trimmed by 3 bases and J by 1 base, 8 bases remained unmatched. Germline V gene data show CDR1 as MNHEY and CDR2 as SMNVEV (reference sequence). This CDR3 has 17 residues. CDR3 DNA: TGTGCCAGCAGTTTGATCCCCCTAGCGGGGGGTTCCTACGAGCAGTACTTC. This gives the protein CASSLIPLAGGSYEQYF.

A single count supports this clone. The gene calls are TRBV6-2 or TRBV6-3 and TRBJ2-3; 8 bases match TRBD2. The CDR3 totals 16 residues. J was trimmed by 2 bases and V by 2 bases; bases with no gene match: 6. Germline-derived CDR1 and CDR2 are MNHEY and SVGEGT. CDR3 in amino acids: CASSYLSGETTDTQYF. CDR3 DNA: TGTGCCAGCAGTTACCTTAGCGGGGAGACCACAGATACGCAGTATTTT.

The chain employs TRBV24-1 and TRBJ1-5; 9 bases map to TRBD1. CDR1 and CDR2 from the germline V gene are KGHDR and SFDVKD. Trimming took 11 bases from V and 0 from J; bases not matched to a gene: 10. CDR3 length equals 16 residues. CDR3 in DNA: TGTGCCATCAAGACAGGGGGGAATTATAGCAATCAGCCCCAGCATTTT. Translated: CAIKTGGNYSNQPQHF.

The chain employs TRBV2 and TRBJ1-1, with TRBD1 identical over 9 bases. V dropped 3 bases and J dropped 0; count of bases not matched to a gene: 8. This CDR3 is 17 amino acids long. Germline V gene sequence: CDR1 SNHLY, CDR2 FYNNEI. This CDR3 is CASSERRTGAMNTEAFF. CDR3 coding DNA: TGTGCCAGCAGTGAGAGGAGGACAGGGGCAATGAACACTGAAGCTTTCTTT.

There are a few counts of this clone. This chain's CDR3 is CASSRDRESPLHF. The CDR3 nucleotides are TGCGCCAGCAGCCGGGACAGGGAGTCACCCCTCCACTTT. This chain joins TRBV4-1 and TRBJ1-6; 9 bases agree with TRBD1. Trimming removed 4 bases from V and 10 bases from J; junction bases left unmatched: 2. The CDR3 has 13 amino acids. The germline gives CDR1 MGHRA, CDR2 YSYEKL.